One T cell receptor (beta chain) is described in this entry. The CDR3 length is 19 residues. Losses at the gene ends were 0 bases for V and 3 bases for J; bases not matched to a gene: 7. CDR1 LGHDT and CDR2 YNNKEL come from the germline V gene (reference sequence). This sample was included in a study of blood T cell repertoires in COVID-19. Study details: From T cells, B-cell-depleted T cells, or PBMCs came the material, which was cDNA or gDNA.

The method was immunoSEQ multiplex PCR; TCRdb's version includes in-frame clones alone and lacks a portion of them. Of about 140,000 clones listed, around 78% are singletons. The sequence derives from an elderly woman with active or convalescent COVID-19. Sequenced: peripheral blood. This chain links TRBV3-1 (or the pseudogene TRBV3-2) with TRBJ2-1, with 14 bases identical to TRBD2. The CDR3 DNA sequence: TGTGCCAGCAGCCAAGATGTCCCGGGACTAGCGGGGGACTACAATGAGCAGTTCTTC. This codes for CASSQDVPGLAGDYNEQFF.